This TCR beta chain was profiled in a study of CD8 T cells in ankylosing spondylitis. With molecular barcodes, quantitative 5'-RACE was used to make the TCR beta libraries. TCRdb re-called the 5' RACE reads through MiXCR, storing one row per CDR3 protein. Of a few hundred thousand distinct CDR3 sequences listed, roughly 8% were seen once; the top ten hold just over 14%. Whole-study findings and limits: For ankylosing spondylitis blood, a TCR beta motif of under 10 highly homologous variants appeared characteristic.

The CDR3 spans 15 residues. With 6 bases clipped from V and 8 bases from J, the junction kept 6 bases outside the gene matches. A few counts support this clonotype. Its antigen remains unknown. This clonotype was sampled from a male donor with ankylosing spondylitis. This chain uses TRBV12-3 or TRBV12-4 with TRBJ2-1; 14 bases line up with TRBD2. The material sequenced was blood, either unsorted or a sorted T cell fraction (not recorded which). As DNA, the CDR3 is TGTGCCAGCAGGCCGGGACTAGCGGGAGTCTATGAGCAGTTCTTC. Amino acid sequence: CASRPGLAGVYEQFF.